The present entry profiles one T cell receptor (beta chain) with its context. Its specificity is not known. Trimming cost V 0 bases and J 4 bases, with 15 bases left between them. The CDR3 extends over 16 amino acids. In germline, CDR1 is LGHNA, CDR2 YSLEER. The sample originates from a study of cytomegalovirus exposure and HLA in healthy donors. General study findings and limits: A later analysis linked around 15,000 TCR beta sequences to HLA alleles at 0.05 false discovery rate. Most of the TCR beta V segments (in an earlier analysis) were productive either about 90% or about 30% of the time. It was assumed in the presence/absence analyses that sequencing depth was roughly uniform across donors.

With 60 Vbeta and 13 Jbeta primers, the PCR was carried out. Repertoires were generated with immunoSEQ multiplex PCR, while TCRdb's copy carries only in-frame clones and drops some. The data contain approximately 130,000 clones, about four fifths of them singletons. Sequenced input: PBMCs. The chain links TRBV4-3 to TRBJ1-2; D is unclear. The receptor was isolated from a man between 18 and 29 years old in good health and CMV-seronegative. Here the CDR3 DNA reads TGCGCCAGCAGCCAAGATGTTGTGGGGAGGGCCTATGGCTACACCTTC. As protein: CASSQDVVGRAYGYTF.